The 22 T cell receptor beta chains reported below all come from one sample, sequenced in a study of blood T cell repertoires in COVID-19. TCRdb's copy holds only in-frame clones and misses some; the assay was immunoSEQ multiplex PCR. This sample has some 100,000 clones, with approximately 88% found just once. The material sequenced was peripheral blood. The receptors come from a woman between 55 and 75 years old with acute or convalescent COVID-19.

The V gene is TRBV6-1, the J gene TRBJ1-5; TRBD1 might be the D (5 bases). This CDR3 has 14 residues. V shed 2 bases and J shed 4 bases, with 9 bases lying between them. Germline V gene data show CDR1 as MNHNS and CDR2 as SASEGT. The CDR3: CASSEYNRNQPQHF. The CDR3 DNA follows: TGTGCCAGCAGTGAATATAACAGGAATCAGCCCCAGCATTTT.

The chain couples TRBV7-2 to TRBJ2-1; 9 bases fit TRBD1. This CDR3 contains 19 residues. The V gene end was trimmed by 4 bases and the J gene end by 4 bases; junction bases not matched to a gene: 17. Germline CDR1 reads SGHTA; CDR2 reads FQGNSA. CDR3 DNA: TGTGCCAGCAGCTCCCGGGACAGGGCTTCACTTTGGTCTTACAATGAGCAGTTCTTC. Translation: CASSSRDRASLWSYNEQFF.

V usage is TRBV18 and J usage is TRBJ2-1, with 10 bases identical to TRBD2. V lost 3 bases, J lost 4 bases, and 3 bases stayed unmatched. The CDR3 extends over 15 amino acids. The germline gives CDR1 KGHSH, CDR2 LQKENI. The CDR3 nucleotides are TGTGCCAGCTCACCTAGCGGGGGGCCTTACAATGAGCAGTTCTTC. Translation: CASSPSGGPYNEQFF. Full variable domain (missing parts from reference TRBV18 and TRBJ2-1): NAGVMQNPRHLVRRRGQEARLRCSPMKGHSHVYWYRQLPEEGLKFMVYLQKENIIDESGMPKERFSAEFPKEGPSILRIQQVVRGDSAAYFCASSPSGGPYNEQFFGPGTRLTVL.

The chain has TRBV9 and TRBJ2-5; 9 bases are a match to TRBD2. The CDR3 sequence is 14 residues long. The germline V gene has CDR1 SGDLS and CDR2 YYNGEE. The V and J ends lost 4 bases and 5 bases, in that order; junction bases with no gene match: 6. The chain's CDR3 is CASSSRGGLETQYF. The CDR3 DNA is TGTGCCAGCAGCTCGCGGGGGGGGTTGGAGACCCAGTACTTC.

CDR3 in amino acids: CAWSALTTLQPQHF. Here the CDR3 DNA reads TGTGCCTGGAGTGCGCTAACTACTCTGCAGCCCCAGCATTTT. This chain joins TRBV30 and TRBJ1-5; D is unresolved. Germline CDR1 and CDR2: GTSNPN and SVGIG (reference sequence). CDR3 length: 14 amino acids. Trimming removed 1 base from V and 7 bases from J, with 14 bases in between.

This chain links TRBV19 with TRBJ1-2; a possible D gene is TRBD1 (6 bases). Trimming removed 7 bases at V and 0 bases at J, with 12 bases between. CDR1 is LNHDA and CDR2 is SQIVND in the germline V gene (reference sequence). The length of the CDR3 is 14 residues. The CDR3 region has the DNA TGTGCCAGTAATAGGGGGGGATCTAACTATGGCTACACCTTC. It is translated as CASNRGGSNYGYTF.

V and J are TRBV5-1 and TRBJ1-4; 8 bases are shared with TRBD1. Per germline, CDR1 SGHRS and CDR2 YFSETQ. The trim removed 4 bases at V and 8 bases at J, leaving 13 bases unmatched. This CDR3 has 16 amino acids. CDR3 amino acids: CASSADRGGPPEKLFF. In DNA, the CDR3 is TGCGCCAGCAGCGCCGACAGGGGAGGACCCCCGGAAAAACTGTTTTTT. The full variable domain, its missing parts supplied by reference TRBV5-1 and TRBJ1-4, is KAGVTQTPRYLIKTRGQQVTLSCSPISGHRSVSWYQQTPGQGLQFLFEYFSETQRNKGNFPGRFSGRQFSNSRSEMNVSTLELGDSALYLCASSADRGGPPEKLFFGSGTQLSVL.

The chain has TRBV2 and TRBJ2-7; D may be TRBD1 (6 bases). This CDR3 is 13 amino acids long. V was shortened by 4 bases and J by 0 bases, with 7 bases between the two germline ends. The germline V gene encodes CDR1 SNHLY and CDR2 FYNNEI. The CDR3 sequence is CASSGDISYEQYF. CDR3 coding DNA: TGTGCCAGCAGTGGGGACATCTCCTACGAGCAGTACTTC.

V usage is TRBV7-9 and J usage is TRBJ1-2, with D possibly TRBD1 on 6 matching bases. CDR3 length: 14 residues. The germline V gene has CDR1 SEHNR and CDR2 FQNEAQ (reference sequence). The V and J ends lost 5 bases and 4 bases respectively, with 14 bases between them. The DNA of the CDR3 is TGTGCCAGCAGCCTACCACAGGGTGGCTATGGCTACACCTTC. Protein sequence: CASSLPQGGYGYTF.

This clone is medium-sized by share. This chain links TRBV9 with TRBJ2-1; D unresolved. Germline CDR1 is SGDLS and CDR2 is YYNGEE. The CDR3 loop spans 13 amino acids. Trimming shortened V by 0 bases and J by 6 bases, and 7 bases separated the two germline ends. The CDR3 spells CASSVGARNEQFF. The CDR3 DNA is TGTGCCAGCAGCGTAGGAGCGCGCAATGAGCAGTTCTTC.

This clone has only one observation. The chain employs TRBV27 and TRBJ2-7; TRBD1 matches at 7 bases. CDR3 size: 17 residues. J was trimmed by 1 base and V by 0 bases; bases with no gene match: 9. Per germline, CDR1 MNHEY and CDR2 SMNVEV (reference sequence). The CDR3 spells CASSLSPFGQVSYEQYF. For the CDR3, the DNA is TGTGCCAGCAGTTTATCACCCTTTGGACAGGTATCCTACGAGCAGTACTTC.

This clone was found once. V gene TRBV10-3 combines with J gene TRBJ2-1; 8 bases are shared with TRBD2. Germline V CDR1 and CDR2: ENHRY, SYGVKD. V was clipped by 4 bases and J by 6 bases; unmatched bases: 5. The CDR3 spans 14 residues. This CDR3 is CAISGAGGGNEQFF. In DNA, the CDR3 is TGTGCCATCAGTGGGGCGGGGGGAGGCAATGAGCAGTTCTTC.

The chain couples TRBV7-9 to TRBJ1-6, with a tentative D call TRBD1 (5 bases). Per the germline V gene, CDR1 is SEHNR and CDR2 is FQNEAQ (reference sequence). The V end lost 1 base, the J end lost 5 bases, and 9 bases lay between the germline ends. The CDR3 runs 15 residues. The CDR3 loop reads CASSLDNRNNSPLHF. The CDR3 DNA reads TGTGCCAGCAGCTTAGACAACAGGAATAATTCACCCCTCCACTTT.

V and J are TRBV4-1 and TRBJ1-3; a weak D match, TRBD1 (6 bases). CDR3 length equals 16 residues. Germline V gene lookup returns CDR1 MGHRA and CDR2 YSYEKL. V lost 9 bases to trimming and J lost 8 bases, with 26 bases between them. CDR3 residues: CASSTGLRSTSHTIYF. CDR3 bases: TGCGCCAGTTCGACAGGTCTCCGTTCGACGAGCCACACCATATATTTT.

This clone has only a few counts. The chain is built from TRBV9 and TRBJ2-1; TRBD2 matches 10 bases. Germline loops: CDR1 SGDLS, CDR2 YYNGEE. The CDR3 runs 19 residues. J was trimmed by 4 bases and V by 4 bases; bases with no gene match: 17. The DNA for the CDR3 is TGTGCCAGCAGCCCACGACGTGCTAGCGGGGGTTCATTTTACAATGAGCAGTTCTTC. Encoded protein: CASSPRRASGGSFYNEQFF.

CDR3 in DNA: TGTGCCTGGAGTCTCTCTTCGAACACCGGGGAGCTGTTTTTT. This encodes CAWSLSSNTGELFF. The chain joins TRBV30 to TRBJ2-2; the D is unclear. Germline V gene sequence: CDR1 GTSNPN, CDR2 SVGIG (reference sequence). The CDR3 runs 14 residues. Trimming stripped 2 bases from V and 0 bases from J, with 7 bases between.

The chain has TRBV21-1 and TRBJ2-6; the tabulated D call, TRBD2, remains unverified against the DNA. TRBV21-1 is described as a pseudogene. The CDR3 runs to 17 residues. Here the CDR3 reads CASSKEVGDSGANVLTF. The CDR3, as DNA: TGTGCCAGCAGCAAAGAAGTAGGAGACTCTGGGGCCAACGTCCTGACTTTC.

This clone has a single count. The chain carries TRBV3-1 (or the pseudogene TRBV3-2) and TRBJ2-7; D is unclear. The CDR3 is 14 amino acids. Between the trimmed V and J ends, which lost 1 base and 3 bases, there was a span of 10 bases. Germline-derived CDR1 and CDR2 are LGHDT and YNNKEL (reference sequence). CDR3 coding DNA: TGTGCCAGCAGCCAAGTCCCCGGTGGCTACGAGCAGTACTTC. Translated: CASSQVPGGYEQYF.

This chain links TRBV7-3 with TRBJ2-2, with 7 bases fitting TRBD1. The CDR3 sequence is 13 residues long. The J segment lost 6 bases and the V segment lost 5 bases, leaving 3 bases of the junction unmatched. CDR1 and CDR2 from the germline V gene are SGHTA and FQGTGA. The DNA for the CDR3 is TGTGCCAGCAGCGCAACAGGGGCCGGGGAGCTGTTTTTT. It translates to CASSATGAGELFF.

In DNA, the CDR3 is TGTGCCAGCAGCGCCGCTCCCACCCAGGGGTATGGCTACACCTTC. Its translation: CASSAAPTQGYGYTF. J is TRBJ1-2 and V is TRBV5-5, with a possible D match to TRBD1 (6 bases). The germline gives CDR1 SGHKS, CDR2 YYEKEE (reference sequence). The V end was cut by 4 bases, the J end by 5 bases, with 18 bases between. This CDR3 contains 15 residues. Full variable domain (remainder filled in from reference TRBV5-5 and TRBJ1-2): DAGVTQSPTHLIKTRGQQVTLRCSPISGHKSVSWYQQVLGQGPQFIFQYYEKEERGRGNFPDRFSARQFPNYSSELNVNALLLGDSALYLCASSAAPTQGYGYTFGSGTRLTVV.

This clone was recorded only once. This sequence joins TRBV2 and TRBJ1-2; D gene ambiguous. This CDR3 has 14 residues. Germline CDR1 reads SNHLY; CDR2 reads FYNNEI. V lost 3 bases and J lost 7, with 15 bases in between. CDR3 sequence reads: CASSEVSQTTGYTF. The CDR3 nucleotides read TGTGCCAGCAGTGAGGTCTCCCAAACTACTGGCTACACCTTC.

Note on this clone: The sample holds other DNA sequences that translate to the same CDR3. The V and J genes are TRBV2 and TRBJ1-5; TRBD1 matches at 7 bases. CDR1 and CDR2 from the germline V gene are SNHLY and FYNNEI. V shed 6 bases, J shed 4 bases, and the junction held 3 bases outside the gene matches. The length of the CDR3 is 13 residues. CDR3 region: CASSETGNQPQHF. The CDR3 coding sequence is TGTGCCAGCAGCGAGACAGGGAATCAGCCCCAGCATTTT.